The sequence of this T cell receptor beta chain was determined in a study of response to subunit inactivated influenza vaccine. Germline V lookup: CDR1 LNHNV, CDR2 YYDKDF (reference sequence). V lost 0 bases, J lost 4 bases, and 13 bases lay in between. The CDR3 covers 15 residues. Each CDR3 protein is one row after TCRdb ran MiXCR on the RT-PCR reads. The sample shows about 480,000 distinct CDR3 sequences, 10% to 15% of them seen only once. The receptor comes from a man aged 50-60 years who received an inactivated influenza vaccine. The material sequenced was PBMCs from blood, taken roughly 47 days after vaccination. The chain employs TRBV15 and TRBJ2-7, with D tentatively TRBD2 (5 bases). The CDR3 region is CATSRDWMGSYEQYF. The CDR3 nucleotides read TGTGCCACCAGCAGAGATTGGATGGGGAGTTACGAGCAGTACTTC.